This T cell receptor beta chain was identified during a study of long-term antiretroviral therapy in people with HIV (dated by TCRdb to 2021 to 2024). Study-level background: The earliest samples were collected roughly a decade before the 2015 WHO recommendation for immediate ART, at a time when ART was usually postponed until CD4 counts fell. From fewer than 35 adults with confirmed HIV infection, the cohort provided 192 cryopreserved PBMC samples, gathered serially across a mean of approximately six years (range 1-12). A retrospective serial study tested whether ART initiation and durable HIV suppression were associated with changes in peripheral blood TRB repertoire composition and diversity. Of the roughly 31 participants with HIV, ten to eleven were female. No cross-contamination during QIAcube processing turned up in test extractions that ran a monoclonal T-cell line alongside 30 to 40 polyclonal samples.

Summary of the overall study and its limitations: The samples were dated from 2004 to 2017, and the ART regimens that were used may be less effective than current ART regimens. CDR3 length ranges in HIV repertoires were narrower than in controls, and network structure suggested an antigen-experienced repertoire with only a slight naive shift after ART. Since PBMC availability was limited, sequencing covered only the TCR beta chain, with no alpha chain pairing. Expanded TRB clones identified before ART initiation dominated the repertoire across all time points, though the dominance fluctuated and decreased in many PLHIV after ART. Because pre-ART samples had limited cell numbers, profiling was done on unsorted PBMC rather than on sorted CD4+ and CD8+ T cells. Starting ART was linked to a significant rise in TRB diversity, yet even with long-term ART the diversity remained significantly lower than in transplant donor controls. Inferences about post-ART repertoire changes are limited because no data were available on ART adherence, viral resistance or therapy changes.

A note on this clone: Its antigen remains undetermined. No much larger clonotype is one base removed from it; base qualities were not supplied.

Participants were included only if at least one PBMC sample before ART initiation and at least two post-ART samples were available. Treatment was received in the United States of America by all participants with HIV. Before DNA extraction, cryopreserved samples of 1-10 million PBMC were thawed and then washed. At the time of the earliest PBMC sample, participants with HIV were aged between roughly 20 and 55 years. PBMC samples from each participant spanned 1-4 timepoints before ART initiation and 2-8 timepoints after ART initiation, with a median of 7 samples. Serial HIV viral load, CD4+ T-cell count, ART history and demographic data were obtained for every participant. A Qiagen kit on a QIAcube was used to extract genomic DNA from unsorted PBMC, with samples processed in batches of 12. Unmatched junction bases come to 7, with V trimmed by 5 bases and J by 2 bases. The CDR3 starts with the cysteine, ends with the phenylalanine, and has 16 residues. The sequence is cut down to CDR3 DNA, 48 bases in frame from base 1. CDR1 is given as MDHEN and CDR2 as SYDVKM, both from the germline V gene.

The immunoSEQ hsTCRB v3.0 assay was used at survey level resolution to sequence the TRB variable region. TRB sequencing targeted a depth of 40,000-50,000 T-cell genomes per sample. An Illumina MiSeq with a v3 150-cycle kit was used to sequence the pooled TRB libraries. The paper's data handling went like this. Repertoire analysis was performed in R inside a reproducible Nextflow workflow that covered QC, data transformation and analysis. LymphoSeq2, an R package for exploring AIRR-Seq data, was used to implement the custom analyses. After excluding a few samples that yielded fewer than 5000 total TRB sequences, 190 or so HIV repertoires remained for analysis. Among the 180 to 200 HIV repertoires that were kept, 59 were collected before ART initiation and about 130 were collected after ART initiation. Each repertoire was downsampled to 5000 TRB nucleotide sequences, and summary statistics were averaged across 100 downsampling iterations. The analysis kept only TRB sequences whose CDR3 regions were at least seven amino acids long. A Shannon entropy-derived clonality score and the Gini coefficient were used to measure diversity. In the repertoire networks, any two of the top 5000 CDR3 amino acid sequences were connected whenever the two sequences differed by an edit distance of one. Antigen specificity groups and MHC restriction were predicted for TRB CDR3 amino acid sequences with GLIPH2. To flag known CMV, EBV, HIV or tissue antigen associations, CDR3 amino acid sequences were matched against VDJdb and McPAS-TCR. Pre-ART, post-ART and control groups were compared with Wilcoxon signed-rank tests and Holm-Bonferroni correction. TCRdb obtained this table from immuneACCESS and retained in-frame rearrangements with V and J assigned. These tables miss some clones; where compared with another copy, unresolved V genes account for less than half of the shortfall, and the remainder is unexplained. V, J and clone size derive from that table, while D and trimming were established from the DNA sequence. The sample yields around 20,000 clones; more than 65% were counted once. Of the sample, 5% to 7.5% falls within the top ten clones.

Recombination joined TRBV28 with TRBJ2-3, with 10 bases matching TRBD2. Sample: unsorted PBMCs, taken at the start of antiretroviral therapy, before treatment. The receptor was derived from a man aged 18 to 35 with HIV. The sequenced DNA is TGTGCCAGCAGTGTGCAACTAGCGGGATACACAGATACGCAGTATTTT. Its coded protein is CASSVQLAGYTDTQYF.